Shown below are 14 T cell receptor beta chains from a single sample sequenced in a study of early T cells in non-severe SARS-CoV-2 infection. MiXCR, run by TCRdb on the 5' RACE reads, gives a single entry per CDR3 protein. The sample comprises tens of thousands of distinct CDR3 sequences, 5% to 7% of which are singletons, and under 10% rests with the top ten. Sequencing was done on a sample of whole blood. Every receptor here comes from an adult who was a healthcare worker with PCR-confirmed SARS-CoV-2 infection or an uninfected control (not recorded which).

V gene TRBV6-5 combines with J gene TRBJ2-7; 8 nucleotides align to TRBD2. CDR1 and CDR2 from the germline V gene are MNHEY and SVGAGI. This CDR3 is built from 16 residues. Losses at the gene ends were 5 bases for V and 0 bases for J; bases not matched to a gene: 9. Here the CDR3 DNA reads TGTGCCAGCAGTCGTATGATGAGCGGGAGCTCCTACGAGCAGTACTTC. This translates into CASSRMMSGSSYEQYF.

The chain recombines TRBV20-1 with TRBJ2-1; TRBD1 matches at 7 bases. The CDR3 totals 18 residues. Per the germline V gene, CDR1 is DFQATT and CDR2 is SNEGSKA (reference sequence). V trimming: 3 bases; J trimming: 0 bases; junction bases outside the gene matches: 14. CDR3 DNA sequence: TGCAGTGCTAGGAGTTTCGGTGTAACAGGGGACTCCTACAATGAGCAGTTCTTC. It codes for CSARSFGVTGDSYNEQFF.

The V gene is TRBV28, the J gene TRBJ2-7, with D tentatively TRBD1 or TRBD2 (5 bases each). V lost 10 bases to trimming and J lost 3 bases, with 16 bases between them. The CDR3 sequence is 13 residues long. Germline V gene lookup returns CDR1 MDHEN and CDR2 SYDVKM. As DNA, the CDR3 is TGTGCCACCGCGTACGGGGCCAACTACGAGCAGTACTTC. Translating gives CATAYGANYEQYF. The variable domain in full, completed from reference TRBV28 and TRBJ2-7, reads DVKVTQSSRYLVKRTGEKVFLECVQDMDHENMFWYRQDPGLGLRLIYFSYDVKMKEKGDIPEGYSVSREKKERFSLILESASTNQTSMYLCATAYGANYEQYFGPGTRLTVT.

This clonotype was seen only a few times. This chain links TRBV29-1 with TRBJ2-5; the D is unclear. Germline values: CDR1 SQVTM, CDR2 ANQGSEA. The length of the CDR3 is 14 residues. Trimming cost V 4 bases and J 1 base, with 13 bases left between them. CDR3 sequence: CSVVRTTGQETQYF. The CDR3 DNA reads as TGCAGCGTTGTTCGCACTACCGGCCAAGAGACCCAGTACTTC. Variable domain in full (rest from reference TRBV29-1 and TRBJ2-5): SAVISQKPSRDICQRGTSLTIQCQVDSQVTMMFWYRQQPGQSLTLIATANQGSEATYESGFVIDKFPISRPNLTFSTLTVSNMSPEDSSIYLCSVVRTTGQETQYFGPGTRLLVL.

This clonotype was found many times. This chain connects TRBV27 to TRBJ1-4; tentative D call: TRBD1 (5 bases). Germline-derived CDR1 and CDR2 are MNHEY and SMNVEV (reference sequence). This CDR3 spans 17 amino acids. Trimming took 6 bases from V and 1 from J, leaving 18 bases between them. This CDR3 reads CASRPYAAGVTNEKLFF. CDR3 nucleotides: TGTGCCAGCAGGCCCTATGCCGCGGGGGTAACTAATGAAAAACTGTTTTTT.

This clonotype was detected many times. CDR3 DNA sequence: TGTGCCAGCAGCCAAGGCTTATTGGGGGGCGACTATGGCTACACCTTC. Residues: CASSQGLLGGDYGYTF. The V call is TRBV3-1, the J call TRBJ1-2; a weak D match, TRBD1 (6 bases). V was cut by 1 base and J by 3 bases, with 15 bases left in between. CDR1 is LGHDT and CDR2 is YNNKEL in the germline V gene (reference sequence). The CDR3 loop spans 16 amino acids.

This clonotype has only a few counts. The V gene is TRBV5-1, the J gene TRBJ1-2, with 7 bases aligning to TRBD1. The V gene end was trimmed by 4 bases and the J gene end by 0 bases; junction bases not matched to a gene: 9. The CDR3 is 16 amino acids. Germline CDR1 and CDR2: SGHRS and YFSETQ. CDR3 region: CASSLAGGRTNYGYTF. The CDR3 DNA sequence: TGCGCCAGCAGCCTTGCAGGGGGGAGGACTAACTATGGCTACACCTTC.

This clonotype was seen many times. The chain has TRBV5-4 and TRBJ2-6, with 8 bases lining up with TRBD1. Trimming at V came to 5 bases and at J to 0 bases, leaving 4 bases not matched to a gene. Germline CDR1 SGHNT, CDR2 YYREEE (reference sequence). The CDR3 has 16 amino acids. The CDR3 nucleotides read TGTGCCAGCAGTTTACAGGGGGGCTCTGGGGCCAACGTCCTGACTTTC. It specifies CASSLQGGSGANVLTF. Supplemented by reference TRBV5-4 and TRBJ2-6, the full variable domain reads ETGVTQSPTHLIKTRGQQVTLRCSSQSGHNTVSWYQQALGQGPQFIFQYYREEENGRGNFPPRFSGLQFPNYSSELNVNALELDDSALYLCASSLQGGSGANVLTFGAGSRLTVL.

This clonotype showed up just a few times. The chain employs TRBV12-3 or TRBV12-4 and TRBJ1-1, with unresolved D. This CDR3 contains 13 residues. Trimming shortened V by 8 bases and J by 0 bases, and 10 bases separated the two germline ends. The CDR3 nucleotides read TGTGCCAGCCGGACCGCCCTGAACACTGAAGCTTTCTTT. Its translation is CASRTALNTEAFF.

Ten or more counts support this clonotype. The CDR3 DNA reads as TGTGCCAGCAGCCCAAAAGGACTGGGCAATCAGCCCCAGCATTTT. Translation: CASSPKGLGNQPQHF. The rearrangement links TRBV14 to TRBJ1-5, with D unresolved. The CDR3 runs to 15 residues. Trimming cost V 4 bases and J 2 bases, with 12 bases left between them. The germline gives CDR1 SGHDN, CDR2 FVKESK.

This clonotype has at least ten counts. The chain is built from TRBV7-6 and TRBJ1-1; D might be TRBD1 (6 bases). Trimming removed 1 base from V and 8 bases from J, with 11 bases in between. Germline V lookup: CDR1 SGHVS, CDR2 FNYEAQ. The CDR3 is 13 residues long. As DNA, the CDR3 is TGTGCCAGCAGCTTAGGTCTGACAGGCGAAGCTTTCTTT. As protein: CASSLGLTGEAFF. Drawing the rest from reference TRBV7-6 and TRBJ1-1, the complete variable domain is GAGVSQSPRYKVTKRGQDVALRCDPISGHVSLYWYRQALGQGPEFLTYFNYEAQQDKSGLPNDRFSAERPEGSISTLTIQRTEQRDSAMYRCASSLGLTGEAFFGQGTRLTVV.

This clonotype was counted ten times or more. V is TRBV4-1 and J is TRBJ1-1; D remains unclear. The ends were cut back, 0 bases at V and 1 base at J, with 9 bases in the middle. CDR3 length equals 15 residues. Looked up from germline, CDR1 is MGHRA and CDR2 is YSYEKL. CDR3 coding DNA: TGCGCCAGCAGCCAAGATCCCAGTGGGAACACTGAAGCTTTCTTT. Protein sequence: CASSQDPSGNTEAFF.

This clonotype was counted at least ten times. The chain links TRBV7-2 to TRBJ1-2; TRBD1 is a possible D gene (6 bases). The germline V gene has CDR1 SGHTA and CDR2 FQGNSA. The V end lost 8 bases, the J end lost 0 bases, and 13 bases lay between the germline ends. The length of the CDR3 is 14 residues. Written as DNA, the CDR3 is TGTGCCAGCGGCTCGGGACAACCTAACTATGGCTACACCTTC. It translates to CASGSGQPNYGYTF.

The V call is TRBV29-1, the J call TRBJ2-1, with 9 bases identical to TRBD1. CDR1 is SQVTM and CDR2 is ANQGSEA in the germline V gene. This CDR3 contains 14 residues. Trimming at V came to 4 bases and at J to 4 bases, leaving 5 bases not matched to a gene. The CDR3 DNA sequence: TGCAGCGTTGGAGACAGGGGGTTATACAATGAGCAGTTCTTC. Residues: CSVGDRGLYNEQFF.